This passage covers 20 T cell receptor beta chains from one sample sequenced in a study of T-cell memory formation after mild COVID-19. TCRdb redid the calling of the 5' RACE reads with MiXCR, one entry per CDR3 protein. The table has more than 350,000 distinct CDR3 sequences, about a sixth seen once; the top ten hold 20% to 25%. The specimen sequenced was PBMCs or a T cell subset sorted from them (not recorded which). Every receptor here comes from a man between 18 and 29 years old who had mild COVID-19 (a few samples of this study predate the infection). Cell type and time point are not known.

The table lists this clonotype with many counts. The chain couples TRBV12-3 or TRBV12-4 to TRBJ2-2; D might be TRBD1 (6 bases). V lost 2 bases and J lost 1, with 8 bases in between. This CDR3 region has 15 residues. CDR3: CASSLPTGNTGELFF. The CDR3 bases are TGTGCCAGCAGTTTACCGACAGGGAACACCGGGGAGCTGTTTTTT.

This clonotype occurred a few times. The chain is built from TRBV25-1 and TRBJ2-3; weak D call: TRBD2 (5 bases). Germline loops: CDR1 MGHDK, CDR2 SYGVNS. With 7 bases removed from V and 0 bases from J, the gap between germline ends came to 14 bases. This CDR3 has 15 residues. The CDR3 here is CASTPLAGSTDTQYF. DNA for the CDR3: TGTGCCAGCACTCCACTTGCGGGCAGCACAGATACGCAGTATTTT.

There are many counts of this clonotype. The chain links TRBV6-1 to TRBJ2-3; D is possibly TRBD1 or TRBD2 (5 bases each). Trimming stripped 1 base from V and 3 bases from J, with 8 bases between. Germline V CDR1 and CDR2: MNHNS, SASEGT. The CDR3 is 14 residues long. The CDR3 is CASSEGWGTDTQYF. As DNA, the CDR3 is TGTGCCAGCAGTGAAGGTTGGGGGACAGATACGCAGTATTTT.

The chain recombines TRBV28 with TRBJ2-7; tentatively, D is TRBD1 or TRBD2 (6 bases each). Germline V gene lookup returns CDR1 MDHEN and CDR2 SYDVKM. The CDR3 sequence is 15 residues long. Trimming took 4 bases from V and 3 from J, leaving 16 bases between them. CDR3 loop: CASSSGEGGNYEQYV. The CDR3 nucleotides are TGTGCCAGCAGTTCCGGCGAAGGGGGGAACTACGAGCAGTACGTC.

This clonotype was observed a few times. The V gene is TRBV5-6, the J gene TRBJ1-3, with unresolved D. V was pared by 0 bases and J by 0 bases, with 4 bases between. This CDR3 contains 14 residues. Germline V CDR1 and CDR2: SGHDT, YYEEEE. The CDR3 DNA follows: TGTGCCAGCAGCTTGGAGAGCTCTGGAAACACCATATATTTT. It codes for CASSLESSGNTIYF.

V and J are TRBV7-9 and TRBJ1-1; no clear D. The CDR3 covers 12 residues. Germline-derived CDR1 and CDR2 are SEHNR and FQNEAQ (reference sequence). V shed 8 bases and J shed 0 bases, with 7 bases lying between them. CDR3 loop: CASLVLNTEAFF. CDR3 in DNA: TGTGCCAGCCTGGTGCTGAACACTGAAGCTTTCTTT.

The V gene is TRBV10-2, the J gene TRBJ1-2; D not resolved. V lost 8 bases to trimming and J lost 1 base, with 11 bases between them. CDR1 and CDR2 from the germline V gene are WSHSY and SAAADI. The CDR3 consists of 13 residues. The CDR3 reads CASSDGINYGYTF. The CDR3 bases are TGCGCCAGCTCGGACGGGATTAACTATGGCTACACCTTC.

The chain carries TRBV2 and TRBJ1-2; no reliable D call. Germline CDR1 reads SNHLY; CDR2 reads FYNNEI. V lost 2 bases and J lost 13, with 8 bases in between. The length of the CDR3 is 10 residues. CDR3 amino acids: CASSERRSTF. The CDR3 nucleotides are TGTGCCAGCAGTGAACGGCGGTCCACCTTC.

CDR3: CSVEEGAPYEQYF. The CDR3 nucleotides are TGCAGCGTTGAGGAAGGGGCCCCCTACGAGCAGTACTTC. The V call is TRBV29-1, the J call TRBJ2-7, with D perhaps TRBD1 (5 bases). Germline CDR1 SQVTM, CDR2 ANQGSEA. The CDR3 spans 13 residues. V dropped 3 bases and J dropped 2 bases, with 11 bases sitting between them.

The chain uses TRBV4-1 and TRBJ2-3; the D call may be TRBD1 or TRBD2 (5 bases each). The CDR3 is made up of 17 amino acids. Germline CDR1 reads MGHRA; CDR2 reads YSYEKL. With 0 bases removed from V and 0 bases from J, the gap between germline ends came to 13 bases. CDR3 bases: TGCGCCAGCAGCCAAGAAGGTGGGACGTTAAGCACAGATACGCAGTATTTT. The encoded protein is CASSQEGGTLSTDTQYF.

This clonotype came up a few times. The V call is TRBV2, the J call TRBJ1-5; TRBD1 is a possible D gene (6 bases). This CDR3 region has 15 residues. From germline, CDR1 is SNHLY and CDR2 FYNNEI. V lost 6 bases and J 0 bases, leaving 12 bases between the germline ends. The CDR3 bases are TGTGCCAGCAGGTCGGACAGTTATAGCAATCAGCCCCAGCATTTT. As protein: CASRSDSYSNQPQHF.

This clonotype has only a few counts. This chain uses TRBV7-2 with TRBJ2-5, with TRBD1 matching over 8 bases. CDR1 is SGHTA and CDR2 is FQGNSA in the germline V gene. The CDR3 sequence is 14 residues long. The V gene end was trimmed by 3 bases and the J gene end by 4 bases; junction bases not matched to a gene: 4. The CDR3 region is CASSLQGARETQYF. The CDR3 DNA reads as TGTGCCAGCAGCTTGCAGGGGGCAAGAGAGACCCAGTACTTC.

This clonotype occurred many times. The chain combines TRBV4-3 with TRBJ2-5; a possible D gene is TRBD2 (7 bases). The V end lost 6 bases, the J end lost 4 bases, and 12 bases lay between the germline ends. CDR1 is LGHNA, CDR2 YSLEER, per germline. CDR3 length: 13 residues. The CDR3 loop reads CASSQRGGETQYF. The DNA for the CDR3 is TGCGCCAGCAGTCAGAGGGGGGGAGAGACCCAGTACTTC.

The chain has TRBV6-1 and TRBJ2-7; 7 bases match TRBD2. The CDR3 spans 12 residues. Germline lookup yields CDR1 MNHNS and CDR2 SASEGT. The V and J ends lost 10 bases and 4 bases, in that order; junction bases with no gene match: 7. The CDR3 sequence: CATRGGGYEQYV. The CDR3 DNA is TGTGCCACCCGGGGCGGGGGATACGAGCAGTACGTC.

This chain joins TRBV6-4 and TRBJ2-5, with TRBD2 identical over 7 bases. The germline V gene encodes CDR1 MRHNA and CDR2 SNTAGT. This CDR3 comprises 16 residues. With V trimmed by 0 bases and J by 4 bases, 8 bases remained unmatched. The CDR3 bases are TGTGCCAGCAGTGACTCGGCAGCGGGGACTTTAGAGACCCAGTACTTC. This gives the protein CASSDSAAGTLETQYF.

The chain has TRBV6-1 and TRBJ2-7; D is uncertain. Germline CDR1 is MNHNS and CDR2 is SASEGT. The V gene lost 0 bases and the J gene lost 1 base, with 4 bases spanning the gap. The CDR3 length is 13 residues. The CDR3 sequence: CASSEAGSYEQYF. In DNA, the CDR3 is TGTGCCAGCAGTGAAGCCGGTTCCTACGAGCAGTACTTC.

The V and J genes are TRBV7-2 and TRBJ1-6; TRBD1 aligns across 9 bases. Trimming took 3 bases from V and 7 from J; bases not matched to a gene: 4. CDR1 is SGHTA and CDR2 is FQGNSA in the germline V gene. This CDR3 contains 15 residues. The CDR3 nucleotides are TGTGCCAGCAGCTTGGACAGGGGTGGGAATTCACCCCTCCACTTT. This encodes CASSLDRGGNSPLHF.

This clonotype was counted at least ten times. This chain uses TRBV24-1 with TRBJ2-3; 8 positions match TRBD2. CDR1 and CDR2 from the germline V gene are KGHDR and SFDVKD. V lost 6 bases and J lost 1; bases outside the gene matches: 5. This CDR3 is built from 15 residues. The CDR3 sequence is CATSFTRGGTDTQYF. CDR3 DNA: TGTGCCACCAGTTTCACGCGGGGGGGCACAGATACGCAGTATTTT.

The chain has TRBV6-2 or TRBV6-3 and TRBJ1-5; 9 bases match TRBD1. This CDR3 is built from 17 residues. CDR1 is MNHEY, CDR2 SVGEGT, per germline. Trimming removed 4 bases from V and 0 bases from J; junction bases left unmatched: 7. In DNA, the CDR3 is TGTGCCAGCAGTTCCGACAGGGACAGGGATAGCAATCAGCCCCAGCATTTT. Encoded protein: CASSSDRDRDSNQPQHF.

In this sample, this clonotype turned up a few times. The chain joins TRBV7-9 to TRBJ2-5; D call uncertain. Trimming pared 6 bases from V and 5 bases from J, leaving 7 bases between. The CDR3 has 11 residues. Germline V gene data show CDR1 as SEHNR and CDR2 as FQNEAQ (reference sequence). CDR3 DNA sequence: TGTGCCAGCAGATTAAAGGAGACCCAGTACTTC. Residues: CASRLKETQYF.